The clone carrying this T cell receptor (beta chain) has a handful of counts. The antigen is undetermined. There are 14 residues in the CDR3. The germline V and J ends were trimmed by 4 bases and 1 base, with 13 bases remaining between them. Germline CDR1 is DFQATT and CDR2 is SNEGSKA (reference sequence). TCRdb recomputed calls from the 5' RACE reads with MiXCR, one row per CDR3 protein. The sample holds roughly 580,000 distinct CDR3 sequences, approximately 18% seen once. This sample was taken from a study of T-cell memory formation after mild COVID-19. Study information: TCR clusters mostly belonged to single donors. The study's findings and limits: Among clones contracting day 15 to 85, CD4/CD8 was balanced, whereas later expanders leaned CD4+. Clones from the second wave (peaking day 37) had unconfirmed SARS-CoV-2 specificity.

The TCR comes from an adult woman who had mild COVID-19 (a few samples of this study predate the infection). Cell type and time point are not known. Sequences were obtained from PBMCs or a T cell subset sorted from them (not recorded which). The chain uses TRBV20-1 and TRBJ1-1; possible D gene TRBD1, 6 bases. The CDR3 loop reads CSAKQGGPNTEAFF. As DNA, the CDR3 is TGCAGTGCTAAGCAAGGGGGACCGAACACTGAAGCTTTCTTT.